These T cell receptor beta chains were read from a single sample in a study of blood T cell repertoires in COVID-19. Sequencing was performed with immunoSEQ multiplex PCR; in TCRdb, only in-frame clones are kept and a portion is missing. The table lists some 170,000 clones, about 80% of them singletons. Sequencing input: peripheral blood. These TCRs come from a woman of 80 years or more with acute or convalescent COVID-19. Both conserved end residues are part of each CDR3. Fields, in order: V gene, J gene, D gene, clone size, CDR3 protein, CDR3 DNA. The D gene is left open where the match is weak. Some rows mark clone size as missing; the rest say once, few, many or name a class of expanded clone.

TRBV27,TRBJ1-1,NA,NA,CASISPGSEAFF,TGTGCCAGCATATCCCCAGGGTCTGAAGCTTTCTTT
TRBV11-1,TRBJ2-7,NA,NA,CASSLSDSSSYEQYF,TGTGCCAGCAGCTTAAGCGACTCCAGCTCCTACGAGCAGTACTTC
TRBV4-2,TRBJ1-2,NA,NA,CASSQEGLRGDGYTF,TGTGCCAGCAGCCAAGAAGGACTCAGGGGCGATGGCTACACCTTC
TRBV5-6,TRBJ1-6,TRBD1,NA,CASSLAERQGVNSPLHF,TGTGCCAGCAGCTTGGCCGAAAGACAGGGGGTTAATTCACCCCTCCACTTT
TRBV27,TRBJ1-4,TRBD1,NA,CASSPRDRGMKLFF,TGTGCCAGCAGTCCAAGGGACAGGGGGATGAAACTGTTTTTT
TRBV6-6,TRBJ2-4,TRBD1,NA,CATKTGKEAAKNIQYF,TGTGCCACCAAGACAGGGAAAGAAGCAGCCAAAAACATTCAGTACTTC
TRBV4-2,TRBJ2-6,NA,NA,CASSQDGHHSGANVLTF,TGTGCCAGCAGCCAAGACGGACACCACTCTGGGGCCAACGTCCTGACTTTC
TRBV27,TRBJ2-2,TRBD1,NA,CASSFGTGVMTGELFF,TGTGCCAGCAGCTTTGGGACAGGGGTTATGACCGGGGAGCTGTTTTTT
TRBV19,TRBJ2-1,TRBD2,NA,CASTASGGVLSGQFF,TGTGCCAGTACCGCTAGCGGGGGGGTGCTTTCGGGGCAGTTCTTC
TRBV6-1,TRBJ1-5,NA,NA,CASSEDQSRPQHF,TGTGCCAGCAGTGAAGACCAGTCTCGGCCCCAGCATTTT
TRBV4-2,TRBJ2-2,TRBD2,NA,CASSQVGGGRGSSGELFF,TGTGCCAGCAGCCAAGTCGGCGGCGGGAGGGGTTCATCCGGGGAGCTGTTTTTT
TRBV18,TRBJ2-5,NA,NA,CASSSSVGFQETQYF,TGTGCCAGCTCATCTTCCGTCGGGTTCCAAGAGACCCAGTACTTC
TRBV13,TRBJ1-2,NA,NA,CASSLGKLRSGYTF,TGTGCCAGCAGCTTAGGAAAACTGAGAAGCGGCTACACCTTC
TRBV4-2,TRBJ1-3,NA,NA,CASSQEWGGSSGNTIYF,TGTGCCAGCAGCCAAGAGTGGGGCGGCTCCTCTGGAAACACCATATATTTT
TRBV7-2,TRBJ2-5,TRBD2,NA,CASSLGGTSGRETQYF,TGTGCCAGCAGCTTAGGCGGGACTAGCGGGCGGGAGACCCAGTACTTC
TRBV30,TRBJ1-2,NA,NA,CAWSPSRNLNYGYTF,TGTGCCTGGAGTCCCTCGAGAAACCTAAACTATGGCTACACCTTC
TRBV6-1,TRBJ1-2,NA,few,CASSETTGLGYGYTF,TGTGCCAGCAGTGAAACGACAGGATTGGGCTATGGCTACACCTTC
TRBV9,TRBJ1-1,NA,NA,CASSVVGGEAFF,TGTGCCAGCAGCGTAGTCGGGGGTGAAGCTTTCTTT
TRBV11-2,TRBJ2-2,NA,NA,CASSLRPIGRNTGELFF,TGTGCCAGCAGCTTACGCCCTATCGGGAGGAACACCGGGGAGCTGTTTTTT
TRBV29-1,TRBJ1-5,TRBD1,NA,CSAARDREGCQPQHF,TGCAGCGCGGCACGGGACAGGGAAGGATGTCAGCCCCAGCATTTT
TRBV3-1/TRBV3-2,TRBJ2-7,TRBD1,NA,CASSQSRQGSREQYF,TGTGCCAGCAGCCAGAGCAGACAGGGATCTCGGGAGCAGTACTTC
TRBV28,TRBJ2-3,NA,NA,CASSTPGAASTDTQYF,TGTGCCAGCAGTACCCCGGGTGCCGCTAGCACAGATACGCAGTATTTT
TRBV6-1,TRBJ2-4,NA,NA,CASSEAWAGENIQYF,TGTGCCAGCAGTGAAGCTTGGGCAGGGGAAAACATTCAGTACTTC
TRBV21-1,TRBJ2-7,NA,NA,CASSVRGLVFYEQYF,TGTGCCAGCAGCGTCCGGGGACTAGTGTTTTACGAGCAGTACTTC
TRBV7-2,TRBJ1-1,NA,NA,CASSPGDSPAEAFF,TGTGCCAGCAGCCCTGGTGACAGCCCCGCTGAAGCTTTCTTT
TRBV10-3,TRBJ2-7,NA,NA,CATGRQGLEQYF,TGTGCCACGGGGAGACAGGGACTCGAGCAGTACTTC
TRBV30,TRBJ2-1,TRBD2,NA,CAWSAVSGSSYNEQFF,TGTGCCTGGAGTGCCGTTAGCGGGAGCTCCTACAATGAGCAGTTCTTC
TRBV23-1,TRBJ1-5,NA,few,CASSQSPGLNQPQHF,TGCGCCAGCAGTCAATCCCCAGGGCTCAATCAGCCCCAGCATTTT
TRBV4-1,TRBJ1-4,NA,NA,CASSQDGGPNEKLFF,TGCGCCAGCAGCCAAGACGGAGGACCTAATGAAAAACTGTTTTTT
TRBV10-3,TRBJ2-1,TRBD1,NA,CAISAGGSNEQFF,TGTGCCATCAGCGCAGGGGGATCCAATGAGCAGTTCTTC
TRBV4-3,TRBJ2-3,TRBD2,NA,CASSQGGGGYRDTQYF,TGCGCCAGCAGCCAAGGGGGCGGGGGGTACCGGGATACGCAGTATTTT
TRBV9,TRBJ2-7,TRBD2,NA,CASSVEAGGGVTEQYF,TGTGCCAGCAGCGTAGAAGCTGGGGGGGGAGTCACCGAGCAGTACTTC
TRBV30,TRBJ1-1,NA,NA,CAWTGAGNTEAFF,TGTGCCTGGACAGGGGCTGGGAACACTGAAGCTTTCTTT
TRBV6-4,TRBJ1-2,TRBD1,NA,CASSDSGTGLRVNGYTF,TGTGCCAGCAGTGACTCGGGGACAGGGCTTCGAGTGAACGGCTACACCTTC
TRBV9,TRBJ2-1,NA,NA,CASSVGPSEQFF,TGTGCCAGCAGCGTAGGGCCTTCTGAGCAGTTCTTC
TRBV6-5,TRBJ2-1,NA,once,CASSRQYNEQFF,TGTGCCAGCAGTCGACAGTACAATGAGCAGTTCTTC